This TCR beta chain stems from a study of Graves' ophthalmopathy and Graves' hyperthyroidism. This clonotype was seen many times. A volume of 10 ml of fresh peripheral blood supplied the PBMCs. V dropped 2 bases and J dropped 1 base, with 9 bases sitting between them. Germline-derived CDR1 and CDR2 are SGHRS and YFSETQ. The CDR3 spans 14 residues. The authors amplified TCR beta CDR3 regions from RNA transcripts. First-round RT-PCR relied on HTBI primers, and a second-round multiplex PCR came next. TCRdb itself ran the multiplex PCR reads through MiXCR, one entry per CDR3 protein. In the table there are roughly 610,000 distinct CDR3 sequences, 22% of which are singletons.

The sequenced material came from peripheral blood. This TCR came from a woman under 30 with stable Graves' hyperthyroidism. Some clones in this sample may be carry-over from other donors' samples. This chain joins TRBV5-1 and TRBJ1-1, with D possibly being TRBD1 (5 bases). The CDR3: CASSLEGENTEAFF. CDR3 in DNA: TGCGCCAGCAGCTTAGAAGGGGAGAACACTGAAGCTTTCTTT.